The 31 T cell receptor beta chains presented below share a single source sample, sequenced in a study of cytomegalovirus exposure and HLA in healthy donors. Vbeta (60) and Jbeta (13) primers were used in the PCR. Some clones are missing from TCRdb's copy, which holds only in-frame ones; the method was immunoSEQ multiplex PCR. The sample includes roughly 150,000 clones, about 81% of them seen just once. The sample was PBMCs. These receptors originate from a young man in good health and CMV-seronegative.

The chain is built from TRBV7-2 and TRBJ2-1; TRBD2 agrees at 8 bases. CDR3 size: 15 residues. V was pared by 4 bases and J by 2 bases, with 4 bases of the junction left unmatched. The germline V gene encodes CDR1 SGHTA and CDR2 FQGNSA. CDR3 sequence (DNA): TGTGCCAGCAGCTCGGGACTAGGACCCTACAATGAGCAGTTCTTC. Its protein product is CASSSGLGPYNEQFF.

The chain links TRBV27 to TRBJ2-7, with 11 bases fitting TRBD1. The CDR3 sequence is 15 residues long. Germline V gene data show CDR1 as MNHEY and CDR2 as SMNVEV (reference sequence). V trimming: 5 bases; J trimming: 4 bases; junction bases outside the gene matches: 7. CDR3 loop: CASSPRTGGLYEQYF. In nucleotides, the CDR3 is TGTGCCAGCAGTCCTCGGACAGGGGGCTTGTACGAGCAGTACTTC.

DNA of the CDR3: TGTGCCAGCAGTCTACAGGCCTCCGGATATGGCTACACCTTC. It translates to CASSLQASGYGYTF. V usage is TRBV6-4 and J usage is TRBJ1-2, with TRBD1 as a possible D gene (5 bases). This CDR3 is built from 14 residues. CDR1 MRHNA and CDR2 SNTAGT come from the germline V gene. The V and J ends lost 5 bases and 5 bases respectively, with 15 bases between them.

J is TRBJ2-3 and V is TRBV6-4; D ambiguous. Between the trimmed V and J ends, which lost 2 bases and 1 base, there was a span of 4 bases. CDR1 is MRHNA and CDR2 is SNTAGT in the germline V gene. The CDR3 extends over 13 amino acids. The CDR3 DNA follows: TGTGCCAGCAGTGACACTGGCACAGATACGCAGTATTTT. It translates to CASSDTGTDTQYF.

To note about this clone: A read error may produce the germline difference seen at one junction end. The chain carries TRBV6-5 and TRBJ2-4; D remains unclear. The V gene's germline CDR1 is MNHEY and CDR2 SVGAGI. This CDR3 comprises 12 residues. The chain's CDR3 is CASSSEGNSQYF. The CDR3 DNA reads as TGTGCCAGCAGTTCAGAAGGAAACAGTCAGTACTTC.

The V and J genes are TRBV28 and TRBJ2-1; TRBD2 is a possible D gene (7 bases). The CDR3 totals 15 residues. Germline V gene sequence: CDR1 MDHEN, CDR2 SYDVKM. The V end was cut by 2 bases, the J end by 3 bases, with 11 bases between. The CDR3 DNA reads TGTGCCAGCAGTTTACGGGGGGCTCACTACAATGAGCAGTTCTTC. It translates to CASSLRGAHYNEQFF.

The chain couples TRBV5-4 to TRBJ2-3; 12 nucleotides align to TRBD2. With 0 bases clipped from V and 4 bases from J, the junction kept 9 bases outside the gene matches. The CDR3 covers 18 residues. Germline CDR1 and CDR2: SGHNT and YYREEE (reference sequence). The DNA of the CDR3 is TGTGCCAGCAGCTTGGGGCCTAGCGGGGGGGCCGGGCCAGATACGCAGTATTTT. This sequence encodes CASSLGPSGGAGPDTQYF.

The J gene is TRBJ1-1, the V gene TRBV11-2, with 8 bases fitting TRBD1. CDR1 is SGHAT, CDR2 FQNNGV, per germline. The CDR3 contains 16 residues. Trimming took 1 base from V and 3 from J; bases not matched to a gene: 7. In DNA form, the CDR3 reads TGTGCCAGCAGCTTAGTCGCAGGGGGCGCGGACACTGAAGCTTTCTTT. Translating it yields CASSLVAGGADTEAFF.

The V gene is TRBV19, the J gene TRBJ1-2; unclear D gene. Per the germline V gene, CDR1 is LNHDA and CDR2 is SQIVND (reference sequence). V was trimmed by 0 bases and J by 6 bases, leaving 14 bases between them. CDR3 size: 15 residues. In nucleotides, the CDR3 is TGTGCCAGTAGTATAGACGGCAGACCGGAGAATGGCTACACCTTC. It is translated as CASSIDGRPENGYTF.

The chain links TRBV28 to TRBJ2-5, with D possibly matching TRBD2 (6 bases). The CDR3 is 14 amino acids. CDR1 and CDR2 (germline): MDHEN, SYDVKM. The V and J ends lost 2 bases and 4 bases respectively, with 11 bases between them. CDR3 DNA sequence: TGTGCCAGCAGTTTAATAGGGGAGGCAGAGACCCAGTACTTC. Translating it yields CASSLIGEAETQYF.

The chain joins TRBV4-1 to TRBJ1-1; D is ambiguous. V was trimmed by 6 bases and J by 10 bases, leaving 18 bases between them. Germline loops: CDR1 MGHRA, CDR2 YSYEKL. This CDR3 has 13 residues. The CDR3 bases are TGCGCCAGCAGTTTTTTGGCCCGGGGAGGAGCTTTCTTT. It specifies CASSFLARGGAFF.

The chain recombines TRBV7-2 with TRBJ2-1; D is possibly TRBD2 (7 bases). The CDR3 covers 15 residues. Germline CDR1 reads SGHTA; CDR2 reads FQGNSA. V was shortened by 3 bases and J by 8 bases, with 17 bases between the two germline ends. CDR3 sequence (DNA): TGTGCCAGCAGCTTTCTATTGGGGGGGGCTGATGAGCAGTTCTTC. This sequence encodes CASSFLLGGADEQFF.

This clone turned up a few times. This CDR3 is CASSYRTGTGELFF. Written as DNA, the CDR3 is TGTGCCAGCAGCTATCGGACAGGGACCGGGGAGCTGTTTTTT. This chain joins TRBV7-2 and TRBJ2-2, with 8 bases matching TRBD1. Germline CDR1 is SGHTA and CDR2 is FQGNSA. This CDR3 comprises 14 residues. V was pared by 4 bases and J by 5 bases, with 3 bases of the junction left unmatched.

This chain connects TRBV28 to TRBJ1-2; 10 bases map to TRBD1. The V gene's germline CDR1 is MDHEN and CDR2 SYDVKM. V was pared by 6 bases and J by 2 bases, with 9 bases of the junction left unmatched. The CDR3 runs 16 residues. CDR3 sequence reads: CASSLGSGQGNYGYTF. DNA for the CDR3: TGTGCCAGCAGCCTGGGTTCGGGACAGGGGAACTATGGCTACACCTTC.

The chain carries TRBV12-5 and TRBJ2-1; D ambiguous. Trimming cost V 4 bases and J 0 bases, with 7 bases left between them. CDR3 length equals 14 residues. Per germline, CDR1 LGHNT and CDR2 FRNRAP. The CDR3 is CASGYESSYNEQFF. CDR3 sequence (DNA): TGTGCTAGTGGTTATGAGAGCTCCTACAATGAGCAGTTCTTC.

The chain joins TRBV7-6 to TRBJ1-6; D unclear. The germline CDR1 and CDR2 sequences are SGHVS and FNYEAQ. V lost 5 bases and J 8 bases, leaving 16 bases between the germline ends. This CDR3 is built from 15 residues. The CDR3 nucleotides read TGTGCCAGCAGCCCCCGACCGGGGATGGATTCACCCCTCCACTTT. Translation: CASSPRPGMDSPLHF.

This rearrangement joins TRBV6-6 to TRBJ1-1; D is undetermined. This CDR3 is 13 amino acids long. The V end was cut by 5 bases, the J end by 10 bases, with 17 bases between. The germline V gene has CDR1 MNHNY and CDR2 SVGAGI (reference sequence). CDR3 sequence (DNA): TGTGCCAGCAGTGGAGAAAAAATGGGTGGAGCTTTCTTT. This translates into CASSGEKMGGAFF.

V gene TRBV5-6 combines with J gene TRBJ2-7; 12 nucleotides align to TRBD2. V trimming: 2 bases; J trimming: 7 bases; junction bases outside the gene matches: 7. Germline V gene sequence: CDR1 SGHDT, CDR2 YYEEEE. The CDR3 loop spans 15 amino acids. The CDR3: CASSFLAGGPREQYF. In DNA, the CDR3 is TGTGCCAGCAGCTTCCTAGCGGGAGGGCCGAGGGAGCAGTACTTC.

The rearrangement joins TRBV30 to TRBJ2-3; a weak D match, TRBD2 (6 bases). The germline CDR1 and CDR2 sequences are GTSNPN and SVGIG (reference sequence). The CDR3 has 13 residues. Trimming stripped 7 bases from V and 2 bases from J, with 13 bases between. In DNA, the CDR3 is TGTGCCTCACACCGGAGGGCCACAGATACGCAGTATTTT. It translates to CASHRRATDTQYF.

This clone was seen only once. The gene calls are TRBV18 and TRBJ2-3; a weak D match, TRBD2 (5 bases). From germline, CDR1 is KGHSH and CDR2 LQKENI. The CDR3 sequence is 14 residues long. V was clipped by 6 bases and J by 6 bases, with 16 bases between them. This CDR3 is CASSPRGSRDTQYF. The CDR3 DNA reads TGTGCCAGCTCCCCAAGAGGGTCGCGGGATACGCAGTATTTT.

The chain employs TRBV5-5 and TRBJ2-7, with D tentatively TRBD1 (5 bases). Trimming cost V 4 bases and J 0 bases, with 17 bases left between them. The CDR3 has 16 residues. Germline loops: CDR1 SGHKS, CDR2 YYEKEE (reference sequence). The CDR3 DNA follows: TGTGCCAGCAGCCCCTCGACAGCCTACCTCTCCTACGAGCAGTACTTC. Translation: CASSPSTAYLSYEQYF. The full variable domain, rest sourced from reference TRBV5-5 and TRBJ2-7, is DAGVTQSPTHLIKTRGQQVTLRCSPISGHKSVSWYQQVLGQGPQFIFQYYEKEERGRGNFPDRFSARQFPNYSSELNVNALLLGDSALYLCASSPSTAYLSYEQYFGPGTRLTVT.

The V call is TRBV2, the J call TRBJ2-5; D perhaps matches TRBD2 (6 bases). Trimming took off 7 bases at V and 5 bases at J, with 17 bases between the two ends. CDR1 is SNHLY, CDR2 FYNNEI, per germline. CDR3 length: 14 residues. DNA for the CDR3: TGTGCCAGCATTATCGGAGGGGTTGGGGAGACCCAGTACTTC. Protein: CASIIGGVGETQYF.

The CDR3 reads CASSRPGLYNEQFF. Written as DNA, the CDR3 is TGTGCCAGTAGTAGGCCGGGACTTTACAATGAGCAGTTCTTC. The genes are TRBV19 and TRBJ2-1, with D perhaps TRBD2 (6 bases). V was clipped by 4 bases and J by 4 bases, with 11 bases between them. The CDR3 length is 14 residues. From germline, CDR1 is LNHDA and CDR2 SQIVND (reference sequence).

The chain employs TRBV27 and TRBJ2-1; D possibly corresponds to TRBD2 (5 bases). The CDR3 covers 15 residues. Germline CDR1 is MNHEY and CDR2 is SMNVEV (reference sequence). V gave up 3 bases and J gave up 4 bases, with 13 bases separating them. DNA of the CDR3: TGTGCCAGCAGTTTGGCCCCGAGCGGATACAATGAGCAGTTCTTC. This codes for CASSLAPSGYNEQFF.

CDR3 sequence (DNA): TGTGCCAGCAGCGTGAAAGCCGGGGAGCAGTTCTTC. Encoded protein: CASSVKAGEQFF. The gene calls are TRBV7-9 and TRBJ2-1; D unresolved. Trimming took off 5 bases at V and 10 bases at J, with 12 bases between the two ends. The V gene's germline CDR1 is SEHNR and CDR2 FQNEAQ (reference sequence). The CDR3 sequence is 12 residues long. Combining the CDR3 with reference TRBV7-9 and TRBJ2-1 gives the whole variable domain DTGVSQNPRHKITKRGQNVTFRCDPISEHNRLYWYRQTLGQGPEFLTYFQNEAQLEKSRLLSDRFSAERPKGSFSTLEIQRTEQGDSAMYLCASSVKAGEQFFGPGTRLTVL.

V usage is TRBV5-1 and J usage is TRBJ1-1; D perhaps matches TRBD1 (5 bases). Germline CDR1 and CDR2: SGHRS and YFSETQ. The ends were cut back, 0 bases at V and 5 bases at J, with 11 bases in the middle. This CDR3 region has 14 residues. CDR3 DNA sequence: TGCGCCAGCAGCTTGGATATAGGGGTTACTGAAGCTTTCTTT. Its translation: CASSLDIGVTEAFF. Full variable domain (remainder filled in from reference TRBV5-1 and TRBJ1-1): KAGVTQTPRYLIKTRGQQVTLSCSPISGHRSVSWYQQTPGQGLQFLFEYFSETQRNKGNFPGRFSGRQFSNSRSEMNVSTLELGDSALYLCASSLDIGVTEAFFGQGTRLTVV.

This clone was picked up one time. The chain joins TRBV27 to TRBJ1-1, with a tentative D call TRBD1 (5 bases). This CDR3 spans 12 amino acids. Trimming took off 5 bases at V and 11 bases at J, with 15 bases between the two ends. Germline V gene data show CDR1 as MNHEY and CDR2 as SMNVEV (reference sequence). CDR3 DNA: TGTGCCAGCAGTACGTCAGGGAGGGAGGCTTTCTTT. It codes for CASSTSGREAFF.

Details on this clone: The junction and the germline gene differ at one end; a read error may be behind it. The J gene is TRBJ2-6, the V gene TRBV7-9; no clear D. The V gene's germline CDR1 is SEHNR and CDR2 FQNEAQ (reference sequence). This CDR3 comprises 14 residues. This CDR3 is CASSLGTEANGLTF. The CDR3 coding sequence is TGTGCCAGCAGCTTAGGTACCGAAGCCAACGGCCTGACTTTC.

The chain combines TRBV5-1 with TRBJ1-1, with 8 bases identical to TRBD1. The germline V gene has CDR1 SGHRS and CDR2 YFSETQ. J was trimmed by 4 bases and V by 6 bases; bases with no gene match: 8. This CDR3 has 14 residues. Written as DNA, the CDR3 is TGCGCCAGCAAACCCACAGGGGGGGTCACTGAAGCTTTCTTT. As protein: CASKPTGGVTEAFF.

This clone was picked up a small number of times. The rearrangement uses TRBV10-2 and TRBJ2-1, with D possibly being TRBD2 (7 bases). The germline V gene encodes CDR1 WSHSY and CDR2 SAAADI. V was cut by 6 bases and J by 8 bases, with 20 bases left in between. The CDR3 length is 15 residues. CDR3 nucleotide sequence: TGCGCCAGCAGAACCTGGGACAACGCGGGGGATGAGCAGTTCTTC. This encodes CASRTWDNAGDEQFF.

The V call is TRBV5-6, the J call TRBJ2-1; tentative D call: TRBD2 (7 bases). The V gene lost 3 bases and the J gene lost 7 bases, with 26 bases spanning the gap. CDR3 length equals 18 residues. The germline CDR1 and CDR2 sequences are SGHDT and YYEEEE. CDR3 residues: CASSYLEGGPDFRNEQFF. The CDR3, as DNA: TGTGCCAGCAGCTATTTAGAGGGGGGGCCGGATTTCAGGAATGAGCAGTTCTTC.